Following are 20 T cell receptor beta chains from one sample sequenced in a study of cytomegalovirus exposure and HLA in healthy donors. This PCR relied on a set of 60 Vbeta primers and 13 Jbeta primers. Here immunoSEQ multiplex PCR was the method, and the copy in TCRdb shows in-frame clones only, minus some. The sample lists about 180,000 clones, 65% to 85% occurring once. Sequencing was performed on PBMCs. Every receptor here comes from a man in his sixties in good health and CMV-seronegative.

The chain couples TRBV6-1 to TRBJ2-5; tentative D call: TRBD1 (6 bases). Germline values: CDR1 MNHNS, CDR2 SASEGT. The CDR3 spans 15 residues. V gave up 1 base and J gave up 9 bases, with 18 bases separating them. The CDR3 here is CASSEGETGGLPQYF. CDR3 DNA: TGTGCCAGCAGTGAAGGGGAGACAGGCGGCTTGCCCCAGTACTTC.

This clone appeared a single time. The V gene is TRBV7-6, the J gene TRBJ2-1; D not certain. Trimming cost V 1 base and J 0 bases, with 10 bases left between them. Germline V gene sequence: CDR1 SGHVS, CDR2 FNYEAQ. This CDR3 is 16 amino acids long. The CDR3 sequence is CASSLGFPSSYNEQFF. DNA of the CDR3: TGTGCCAGCAGCTTAGGCTTCCCGAGCTCCTACAATGAGCAGTTCTTC.

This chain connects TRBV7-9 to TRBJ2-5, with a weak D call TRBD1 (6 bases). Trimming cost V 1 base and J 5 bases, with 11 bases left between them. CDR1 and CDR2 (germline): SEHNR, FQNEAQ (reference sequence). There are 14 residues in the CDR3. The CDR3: CASSLVRGRETQYF. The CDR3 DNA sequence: TGTGCCAGCAGCTTAGTCAGGGGCCGGGAGACCCAGTACTTC.

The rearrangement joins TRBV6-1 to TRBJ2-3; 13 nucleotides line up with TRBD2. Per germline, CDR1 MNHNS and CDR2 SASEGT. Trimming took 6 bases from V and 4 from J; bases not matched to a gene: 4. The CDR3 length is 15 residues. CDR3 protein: CASRGTSGDADTQYF. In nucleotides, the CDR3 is TGTGCCAGCAGAGGGACTAGCGGGGATGCAGATACGCAGTATTTT.

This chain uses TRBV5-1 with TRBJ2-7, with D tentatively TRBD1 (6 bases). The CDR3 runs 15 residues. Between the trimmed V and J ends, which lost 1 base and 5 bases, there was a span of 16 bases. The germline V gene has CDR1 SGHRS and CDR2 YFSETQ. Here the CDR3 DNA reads TGCGCCAGCAGCTTGAGGGGGATGGGGCTGGACGAGCAGTACTTC. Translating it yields CASSLRGMGLDEQYF.

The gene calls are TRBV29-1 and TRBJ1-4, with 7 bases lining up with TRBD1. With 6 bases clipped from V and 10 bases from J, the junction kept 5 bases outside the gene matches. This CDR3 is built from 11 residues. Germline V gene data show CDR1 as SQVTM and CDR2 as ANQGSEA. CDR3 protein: CSVWDSPKLFF. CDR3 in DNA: TGCAGCGTGTGGGACAGCCCAAAACTGTTTTTT.

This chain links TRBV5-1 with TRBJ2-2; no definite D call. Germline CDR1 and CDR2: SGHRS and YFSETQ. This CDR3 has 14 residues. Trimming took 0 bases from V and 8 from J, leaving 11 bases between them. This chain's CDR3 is CASSLGQKEGELFF. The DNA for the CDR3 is TGCGCCAGCAGCTTGGGGCAGAAGGAGGGGGAGCTGTTTTTT.

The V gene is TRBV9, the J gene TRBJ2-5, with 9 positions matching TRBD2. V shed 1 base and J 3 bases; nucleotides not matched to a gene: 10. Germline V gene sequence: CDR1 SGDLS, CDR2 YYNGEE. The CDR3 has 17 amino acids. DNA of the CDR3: TGTGCCAGCAGCGTACAGTGGACTAGCGTGAAAAAAGAGACCCAGTACTTC. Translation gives CASSVQWTSVKKETQYF.

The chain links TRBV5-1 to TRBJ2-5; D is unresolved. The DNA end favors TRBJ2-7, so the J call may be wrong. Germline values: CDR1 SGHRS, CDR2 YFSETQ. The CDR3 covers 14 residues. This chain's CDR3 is CASSLVDTSYEQYF. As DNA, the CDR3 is TGCGCCAGCAGCTTGGTCGACACATCCTACGAGCAGTACTTC.

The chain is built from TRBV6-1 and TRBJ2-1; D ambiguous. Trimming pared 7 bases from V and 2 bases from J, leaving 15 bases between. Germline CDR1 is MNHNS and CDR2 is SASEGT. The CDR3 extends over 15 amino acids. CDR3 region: CASTFFDWTYNEQFF. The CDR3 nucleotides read TGTGCCAGCACCTTTTTTGACTGGACCTACAATGAGCAGTTCTTC.

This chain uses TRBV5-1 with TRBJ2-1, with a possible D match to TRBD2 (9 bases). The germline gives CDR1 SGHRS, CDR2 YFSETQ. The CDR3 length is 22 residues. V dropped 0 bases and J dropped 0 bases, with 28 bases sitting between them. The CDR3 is CASSLATGVSRGTSLSYNEQFF. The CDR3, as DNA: TGCGCCAGCAGCTTGGCGACAGGGGTCTCCCGAGGGACTAGCCTCTCCTACAATGAGCAGTTCTTC.

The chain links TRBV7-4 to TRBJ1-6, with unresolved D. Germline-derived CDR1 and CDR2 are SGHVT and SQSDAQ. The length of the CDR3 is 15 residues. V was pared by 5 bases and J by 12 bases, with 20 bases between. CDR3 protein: CASSIKEPWCGPLHF. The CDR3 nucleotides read TGTGCCAGCAGCATTAAGGAGCCCTGGTGTGGACCCCTCCACTTT.

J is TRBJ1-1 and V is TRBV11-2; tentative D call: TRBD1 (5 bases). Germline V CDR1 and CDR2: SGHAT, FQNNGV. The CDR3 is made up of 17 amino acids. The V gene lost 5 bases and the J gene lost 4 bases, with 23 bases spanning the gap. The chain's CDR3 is CASSPLGVGGFSTEAFF. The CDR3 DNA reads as TGTGCCAGCAGCCCCCTCGGAGTGGGGGGTTTTTCCACTGAAGCTTTCTTT.

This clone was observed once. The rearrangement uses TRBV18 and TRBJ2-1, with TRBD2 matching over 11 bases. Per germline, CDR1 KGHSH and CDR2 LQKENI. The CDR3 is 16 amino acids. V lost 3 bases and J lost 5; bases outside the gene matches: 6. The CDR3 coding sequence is TGTGCCAGCTCACCTTGGGAACTAGCGGGAGACAATGAGCAGTTCTTC. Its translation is CASSPWELAGDNEQFF.

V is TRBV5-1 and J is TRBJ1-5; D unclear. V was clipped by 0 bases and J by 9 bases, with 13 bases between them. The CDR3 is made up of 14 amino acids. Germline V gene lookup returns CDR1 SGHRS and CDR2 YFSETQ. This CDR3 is CASSLDSHRRPQHF. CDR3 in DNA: TGCGCCAGCAGCTTGGACTCACATAGGAGGCCCCAGCATTTT.

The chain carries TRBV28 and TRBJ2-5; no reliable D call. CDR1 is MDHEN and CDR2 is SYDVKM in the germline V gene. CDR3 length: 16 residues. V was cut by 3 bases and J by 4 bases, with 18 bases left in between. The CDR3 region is CASSFVQAGEIETQYF. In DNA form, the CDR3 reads TGTGCCAGCAGTTTCGTCCAGGCAGGTGAAATAGAGACCCAGTACTTC.

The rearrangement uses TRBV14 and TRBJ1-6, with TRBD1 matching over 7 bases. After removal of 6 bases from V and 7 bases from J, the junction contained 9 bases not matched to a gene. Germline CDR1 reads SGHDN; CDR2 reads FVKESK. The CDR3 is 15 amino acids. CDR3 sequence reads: CASSFDRAANSPLHF. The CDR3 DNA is TGTGCCAGCAGTTTCGACAGGGCGGCCAATTCACCCCTCCACTTT.

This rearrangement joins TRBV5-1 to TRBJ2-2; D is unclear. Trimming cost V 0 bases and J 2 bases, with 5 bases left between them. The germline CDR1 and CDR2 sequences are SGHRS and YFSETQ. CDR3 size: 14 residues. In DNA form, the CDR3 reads TGCGCCAGCAGCTTGGGGCCCAACACCGGGGAGCTGTTTTTT. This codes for CASSLGPNTGELFF.

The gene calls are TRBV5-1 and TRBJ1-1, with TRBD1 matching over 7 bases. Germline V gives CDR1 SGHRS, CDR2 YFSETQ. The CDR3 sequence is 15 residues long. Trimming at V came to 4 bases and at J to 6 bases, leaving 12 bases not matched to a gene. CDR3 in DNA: TGCGCCAGCAGCGTGCTACAGGGGTCCGATCCTGAAGCTTTCTTT. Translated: CASSVLQGSDPEAFF. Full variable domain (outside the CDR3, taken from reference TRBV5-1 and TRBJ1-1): KAGVTQTPRYLIKTRGQQVTLSCSPISGHRSVSWYQQTPGQGLQFLFEYFSETQRNKGNFPGRFSGRQFSNSRSEMNVSTLELGDSALYLCASSVLQGSDPEAFFGQGTRLTVV.

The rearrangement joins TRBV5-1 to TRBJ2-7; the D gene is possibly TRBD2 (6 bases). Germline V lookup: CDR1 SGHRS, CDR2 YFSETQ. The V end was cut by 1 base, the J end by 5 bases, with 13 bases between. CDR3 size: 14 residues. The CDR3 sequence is CASSLSSGPDEQYF. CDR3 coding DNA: TGCGCCAGCAGCTTGTCAAGCGGGCCGGACGAGCAGTACTTC.